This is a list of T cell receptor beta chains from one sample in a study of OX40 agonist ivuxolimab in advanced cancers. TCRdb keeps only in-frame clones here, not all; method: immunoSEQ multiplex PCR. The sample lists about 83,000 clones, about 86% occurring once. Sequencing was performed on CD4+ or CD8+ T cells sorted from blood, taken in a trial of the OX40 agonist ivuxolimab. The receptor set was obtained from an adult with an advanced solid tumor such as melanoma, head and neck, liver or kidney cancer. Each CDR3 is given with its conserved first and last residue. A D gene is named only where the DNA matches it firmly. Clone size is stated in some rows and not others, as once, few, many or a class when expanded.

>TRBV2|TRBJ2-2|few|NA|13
TGTGCCAGCAAATTTTGGGACACCGGGGAGCTGTTTTTT
CASKFWDTGELFF
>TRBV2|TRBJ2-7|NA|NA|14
TGTGCCAGCAGTCAGTATGATAACTCCTACGAGCAGTACTTC
CASSQYDNSYEQYF
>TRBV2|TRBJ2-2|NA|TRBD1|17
TGTGCCAGCAGTGAAACAGGACAGGGGGCGAGCACCGGGGAGCTGTTTTTT
CASSETGQGASTGELFF
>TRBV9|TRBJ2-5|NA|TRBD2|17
TGTGCCAGCAGCCCCGGACTAGCGGTCTATTTCCAAGAGACCCAGTACTTC
CASSPGLAVYFQETQYF
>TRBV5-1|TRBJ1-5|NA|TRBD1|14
TGCGCCAGCAGCTTGGATGCAGGGGGGCAGCCCCAGCATTTT
CASSLDAGGQPQHF
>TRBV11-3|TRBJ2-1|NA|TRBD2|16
TGTGCCAGCAGCTCGGGACTAGCGGGGGGCGTCAATGAGCAGTTCTTC
CASSSGLAGGVNEQFF
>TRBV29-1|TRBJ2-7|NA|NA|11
TGCAGCGTTGCGTACAGGGAGGAGCAGTACTTC
CSVAYREEQYF
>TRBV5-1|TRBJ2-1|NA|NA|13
TGCGCCAGCAGCTTGGAGGCGTACTATGAGCAGTTCTTC
CASSLEAYYEQFF
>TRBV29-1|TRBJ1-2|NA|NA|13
TGCAGCGTTGATTGGGGGGTTAACTATGGCTACACCTTC
CSVDWGVNYGYTF
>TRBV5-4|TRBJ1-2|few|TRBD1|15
TGTGCCAGCAGCTACCGGACAGGGGGCGACTATGGCTACACCTTC
CASSYRTGGDYGYTF
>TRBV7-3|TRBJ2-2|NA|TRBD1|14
TGTGCCAGCAGCCGGACAGGGAACACCGGGGAGCTGTTTTTT
CASSRTGNTGELFF
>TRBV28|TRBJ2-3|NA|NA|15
TGTGCCAGCAGCTCCCTCGGACAGTACACAGATACGCAGTATTTT
CASSSLGQYTDTQYF
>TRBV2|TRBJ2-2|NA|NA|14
TGTGCCAGCAGTGACGAGGGTTCCACCGGGGAGCTGTTTTTT
CASSDEGSTGELFF
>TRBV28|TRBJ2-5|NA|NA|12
TGTGCCAGCAGCCCCCAACGAGAGACCCAGTACTTC
CASSPQRETQYF
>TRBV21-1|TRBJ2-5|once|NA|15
TGTGCCAGCGAAAAGACCGGGGCCCTAGAGGAGACCCAGTACTTC
CASEKTGALEETQYF
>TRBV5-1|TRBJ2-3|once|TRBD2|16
TGCGCCAGCAGCTACATAGAACGGGGGGGCACAGATACGCAGTATTTT
CASSYIERGGTDTQYF
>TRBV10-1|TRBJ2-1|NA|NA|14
TGCGCCAGCTTGGATTGGGCAGACTACAATGAGCAGTTCTTC
CASLDWADYNEQFF
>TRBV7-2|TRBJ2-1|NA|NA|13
TGTGCCAGCAGCTTAGAGACGGGGCGGGGACCGTTCTTC
CASSLETGRGPFF
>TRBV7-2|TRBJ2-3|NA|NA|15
TGTGCCAGCAGCTTAACTTCGGCCAGCCTAGATACGCAGTATTTT
CASSLTSASLDTQYF
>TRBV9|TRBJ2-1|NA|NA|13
TGTGCCAGCAGCGTAATATCTTACAATGAGCAGTTCTTC
CASSVISYNEQFF
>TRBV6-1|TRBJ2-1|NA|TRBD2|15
TGTGCCAGCAGTGAAGGAAGCGGGGGGGCCAGTGAGCAGTTCTTC
CASSEGSGGASEQFF
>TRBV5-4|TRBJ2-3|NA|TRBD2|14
TGTGCCAGCAGCCTCGGGGGGGACACAGATACGCAGTATTTT
CASSLGGDTDTQYF
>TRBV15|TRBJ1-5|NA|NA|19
TGTGCCACCAGCAGAGATCTTCCCAAGGCACATTTAGGCAATCAGCCCCAGCATTTT
CATSRDLPKAHLGNQPQHF
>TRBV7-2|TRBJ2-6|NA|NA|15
TGTGCCAGCAGCTTAGTAGCATCAGGGGCCAACGTCCTGACTTTC
CASSLVASGANVLTF
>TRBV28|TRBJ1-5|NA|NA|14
TGTGCCAGCAGTTTTGGGGGGGCGAATCAGCCCCAGCATTTT
CASSFGGANQPQHF
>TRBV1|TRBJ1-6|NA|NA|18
TGCACCAGCAGCCCCCCCCCAGGGGGAAGCTCCTATAATTCACCCCTCCACTTT
CTSSPPPGGSSYNSPLHF
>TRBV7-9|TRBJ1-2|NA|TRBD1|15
TGTGCCAGCAGCTCCCTACAGGGGCCCCGGGAAGGCTACACCTTC
CASSSLQGPREGYTF
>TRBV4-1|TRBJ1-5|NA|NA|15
TGCGCCAGCACCCAAACCCGCTATAGCAATCAGCCCCAGCATTTT
CASTQTRYSNQPQHF
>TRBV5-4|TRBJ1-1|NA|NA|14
TGTGCCAGCAGCTCACCGACAGATTTCACTGAAGCTTTCTTT
CASSSPTDFTEAFF
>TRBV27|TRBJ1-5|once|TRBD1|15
TGTGCCAGCAGGCGAGGACAGGCAGGCGATCAGCCCCAGCATTTT
CASRRGQAGDQPQHF
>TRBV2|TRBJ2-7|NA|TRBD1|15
TGTGCCAGCAGTGAGCACAGGGGGGCAAGGAACGAGCAGTACTTC
CASSEHRGARNEQYF
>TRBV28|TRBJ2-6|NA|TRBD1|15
TGTGCCAGCAGTCCGACAGGGGCTGGGGCCAACGTCCTGACTTTC
CASSPTGAGANVLTF
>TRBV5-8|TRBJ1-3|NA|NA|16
TGTGCCAGCAGCTCTGGGGACATTCTCTCTGGAAACACCATATATTTT
CASSSGDILSGNTIYF
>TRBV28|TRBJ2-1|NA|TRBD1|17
TGTGCCAGCAGTTTATGGTCGCCGGGACAGGGAGGGAATGAGCAGTTCTTC
CASSLWSPGQGGNEQFF
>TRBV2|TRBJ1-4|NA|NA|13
TGTGCCAACCACAGGACACCTAATGAAAAACTGTTTTTT
CANHRTPNEKLFF
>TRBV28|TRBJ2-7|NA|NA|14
TGTGCCAGCAGTTTGCCGCGGGATTACTACGAGCAGTACTTC
CASSLPRDYYEQYF
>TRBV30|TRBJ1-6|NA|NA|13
TGTGCCTGGAGTCCTACAAGAGATTCACCCCTCCACTTT
CAWSPTRDSPLHF
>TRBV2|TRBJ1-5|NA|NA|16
TGTGCCAGCAGTGATCCGATCAGCTATAGCAATCAGCCCCAGCATTTT
CASSDPISYSNQPQHF
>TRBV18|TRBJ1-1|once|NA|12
TGTGCCAGCTCATTAGTGAACACTGAAGCTTTCTTT
CASSLVNTEAFF
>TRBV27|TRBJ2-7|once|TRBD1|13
TGTGCCAGCCTGGACAGGGCATCGGACGAGCAGTACTTC
CASLDRASDEQYF
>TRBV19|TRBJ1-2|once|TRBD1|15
TGTGCCAGTAGTCGTTCGGACAGGGGAAACTATGGCTACACCTTC
CASSRSDRGNYGYTF
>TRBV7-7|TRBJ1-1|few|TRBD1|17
TGTGCCAGCCAAGAAATAGGGACGTGGGACAGGGATACTGAAGCTTTCTTT
CASQEIGTWDRDTEAFF
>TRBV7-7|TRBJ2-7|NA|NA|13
TGTGCTAGCAGTCCAGACGCATTGGGACAACAGTACTTC
CASSPDALGQQYF
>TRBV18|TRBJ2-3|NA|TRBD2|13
TGTGCCAGCTCTCGGGACTACACAGATACGCAGTATTTT
CASSRDYTDTQYF
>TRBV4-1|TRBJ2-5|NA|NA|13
TGCGCCAGCAGCCAAGAAAGGAGCAAGACCCGGTACTTC
CASSQERSKTRYF
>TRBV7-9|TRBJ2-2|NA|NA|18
TGTGCCAGCAGCTTAGCGGGACGCTGGACTCAGAACACCGGGGAGCTGTTTTTT
CASSLAGRWTQNTGELFF
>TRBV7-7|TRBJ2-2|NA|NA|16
TGTGCCAGCAGCCCACATGAGCAGGGATACACCGGGGAGCTGTTTTTT
CASSPHEQGYTGELFF
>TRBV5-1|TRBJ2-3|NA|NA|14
TGCGCCAGCAGCGTTGGCGGCTCCCCTAATACGCAGTATTTT
CASSVGGSPNTQYF
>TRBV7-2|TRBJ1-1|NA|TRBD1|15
TGTGCCAGCAGCCTTCGACAGGGGGCGAACACTGAAGCTTTCTTT
CASSLRQGANTEAFF
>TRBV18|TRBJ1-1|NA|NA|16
TGTGCCAGCTCACCACAGCGGCTCCAGATGAACACTGAAGCTTTCTTT
CASSPQRLQMNTEAFF
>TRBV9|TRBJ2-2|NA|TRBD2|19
TGTGCCAGCAGCTCTCGACTTGGGACTAGCGGGGCGAACACCGGGGAGCTGTTTTTT
CASSSRLGTSGANTGELFF